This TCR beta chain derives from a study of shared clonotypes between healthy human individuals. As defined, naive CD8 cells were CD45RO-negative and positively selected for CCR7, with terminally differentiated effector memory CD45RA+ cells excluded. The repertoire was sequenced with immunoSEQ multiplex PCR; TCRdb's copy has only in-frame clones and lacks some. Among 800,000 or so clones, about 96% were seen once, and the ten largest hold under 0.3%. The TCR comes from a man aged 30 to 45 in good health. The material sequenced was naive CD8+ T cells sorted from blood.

The CDR3 region has the DNA TGTGCCAGCAGTTCCCCACTAGCGGGAGTGCATGAGCAGTTCTTC. It is translated as CASSSPLAGVHEQFF. This chain connects TRBV6-5 to TRBJ2-1; 11 nucleotides line up with TRBD2. CDR3 length: 15 amino acids. Germline values: CDR1 MNHEY, CDR2 SVGAGI. Trimming at V came to 4 bases and at J to 8 bases, leaving 7 bases not matched to a gene.